This entry concerns a single T cell receptor beta chain. Its cognate antigen is unknown. In germline, CDR1 is LNHNV, CDR2 YYDKDF (reference sequence). This CDR3 is 15 amino acids long. V lost 0 bases, J lost 5 bases, and 12 bases lay in between. Profiling relied on immunoSEQ multiplex PCR, and the TCRdb table lists in-frame clones only, not all of them. Here the sample spans 170,000 or so clones, about 86% being singletons. This entry belongs to a study of cytomegalovirus exposure and HLA in healthy donors. Study as a whole: The roughly 700 first-cohort repertoires shared a platform with the 120 or so validation repertoires, as reported in a later analysis.

The study's findings and limits: Cytomegalovirus-associated status was assigned to about 150 TCR beta chains. Accounts indicate the classifier identified cytomegalovirus status with strong specificity and sensitivity. Most observed TCR sequences were rare, whereas some public TCRs were detected in many donors.

The sample comprised PBMCs. V and J are TRBV15 and TRBJ2-3, with D possibly matching TRBD2 (6 bases). The source is a woman between 18 and 29 years old in good health and CMV-seropositive. CDR3 protein: CATSRDSGFGDTQYF. CDR3 bases: TGTGCCACCAGCAGAGATAGCGGTTTTGGAGATACGCAGTATTTT.